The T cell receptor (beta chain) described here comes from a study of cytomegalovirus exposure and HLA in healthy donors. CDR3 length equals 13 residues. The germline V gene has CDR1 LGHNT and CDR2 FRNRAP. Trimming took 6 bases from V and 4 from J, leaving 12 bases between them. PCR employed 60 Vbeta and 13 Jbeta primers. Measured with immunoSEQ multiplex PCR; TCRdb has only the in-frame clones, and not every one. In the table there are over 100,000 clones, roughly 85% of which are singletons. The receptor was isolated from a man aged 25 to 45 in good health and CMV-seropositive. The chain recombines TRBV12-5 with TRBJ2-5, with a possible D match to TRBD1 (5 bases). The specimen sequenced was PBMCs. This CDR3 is CASGLGDTETQYF. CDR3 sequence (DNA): TGTGCTAGTGGGTTAGGGGATACAGAGACCCAGTACTTC.